This TCR beta chain was documented in a study of cytomegalovirus exposure and HLA in healthy donors. General study points: A later analysis showed HLA-associated TCR beta chains outstripping equally common others in clonal expansion. In an earlier analysis, about 87% or about 30%: the productive usage of most TCR beta V segments. Several of the most significant clusters appeared, in a later analysis, to be linked to common viral pathogens.

For this clone: Its antigen remains unknown.

Germline trimming cut 0 bases from V and 1 base from J; bases unmatched to any gene: 3. CDR1 is SGHRS, CDR2 YFSETQ, per germline. This CDR3 has 16 residues. PCR was performed using 60 Vbeta and 13 Jbeta primers. Assay: immunoSEQ multiplex PCR; the TCRdb copy retains only in-frame clones and omits some. Of roughly 160,000 clones listed, 75% to 85% are singletons. The sequence derives from a man aged 50-60 years in good health and CMV-seropositive. The sample taken for sequencing was PBMCs. The chain has TRBV5-1 and TRBJ2-2; TRBD1 agrees at 7 bases. The CDR3 coding sequence is TGCGCCAGCAGCTTGGCAGCAGGGGGGAACACCGGGGAGCTGTTTTTT. Translation: CASSLAAGGNTGELFF.